The entry below describes one TCR beta chain. What it binds is not known. This record belongs to a study of cytomegalovirus exposure and HLA in healthy donors. Across the study: Genetic ancestry analysis placed around four fifths of the 398 donors that were genotyped in the Caucasian-associated cluster. General study results and limits: Among immune exposure information, only CMV serostatus was available. TRBV6-2, TRBV6-3 and other indistinguishable V segments were excluded.

PCR involved 60 Vbeta and 13 Jbeta primers. Clones were sequenced by immunoSEQ multiplex PCR, and TCRdb holds only the in-frame ones, with some missing. This table has roughly 120,000 clones, approximately 80% appearing once. The V end was cut by 5 bases, the J end by 7 bases, with 17 bases between. Germline V lookup: CDR1 GTSNPN, CDR2 SVGIG (reference sequence). CDR3 size: 14 residues. The sequencing input was PBMCs. This receptor was taken from a woman in her 30s in good health and CMV-seronegative. The chain carries TRBV30 and TRBJ2-2; TRBD2 might be the D (6 bases). The CDR3 nucleotides read TGTGCCTGGGACCTTACGCTAGCGAGCGGGGAGCTGTTTTTT. Translating it yields CAWDLTLASGELFF.